Included here is one T cell receptor beta chain sequence, with context. Original handling: Quantification of nucleated cells was approximated via reference gene primer amplification. Assay: immunoSEQ multiplex PCR; the TCRdb copy retains only in-frame clones and omits some. V, J and clone size reflect that table, while D and trimming were determined from the DNA. The sample contains 45,000 to 60,000 clones, 89% of which appear only once. These data belong to a study of blood T cell repertoires in COVID-19. About the research overall: Samples taken during acute and convalescent COVID-19 were collected in the United States, Italy and Spain. PBMCs, B-cell-depleted T cells, or T cells were the source of the cDNA or gDNA that made up the material.

This TCR came from a human donor in a cohort sampled during active COVID-19. The sequencing input was peripheral blood.

CDR3 in amino acids: CASSPQGREWVGNQPQHF. The CDR3 coding sequence is TGTGCCAGCTCACCACAGGGCAGGGAATGGGTGGGCAATCAGCCCCAGCATTTT. The chain is built from TRBV18 and TRBJ1-5; D perhaps matches TRBD1 (5 bases). The V gene's germline CDR1 is KGHSH and CDR2 LQKENI. This CDR3 is 18 amino acids long. The V end was cut by 1 base, the J end by 2 bases, with 18 bases between.